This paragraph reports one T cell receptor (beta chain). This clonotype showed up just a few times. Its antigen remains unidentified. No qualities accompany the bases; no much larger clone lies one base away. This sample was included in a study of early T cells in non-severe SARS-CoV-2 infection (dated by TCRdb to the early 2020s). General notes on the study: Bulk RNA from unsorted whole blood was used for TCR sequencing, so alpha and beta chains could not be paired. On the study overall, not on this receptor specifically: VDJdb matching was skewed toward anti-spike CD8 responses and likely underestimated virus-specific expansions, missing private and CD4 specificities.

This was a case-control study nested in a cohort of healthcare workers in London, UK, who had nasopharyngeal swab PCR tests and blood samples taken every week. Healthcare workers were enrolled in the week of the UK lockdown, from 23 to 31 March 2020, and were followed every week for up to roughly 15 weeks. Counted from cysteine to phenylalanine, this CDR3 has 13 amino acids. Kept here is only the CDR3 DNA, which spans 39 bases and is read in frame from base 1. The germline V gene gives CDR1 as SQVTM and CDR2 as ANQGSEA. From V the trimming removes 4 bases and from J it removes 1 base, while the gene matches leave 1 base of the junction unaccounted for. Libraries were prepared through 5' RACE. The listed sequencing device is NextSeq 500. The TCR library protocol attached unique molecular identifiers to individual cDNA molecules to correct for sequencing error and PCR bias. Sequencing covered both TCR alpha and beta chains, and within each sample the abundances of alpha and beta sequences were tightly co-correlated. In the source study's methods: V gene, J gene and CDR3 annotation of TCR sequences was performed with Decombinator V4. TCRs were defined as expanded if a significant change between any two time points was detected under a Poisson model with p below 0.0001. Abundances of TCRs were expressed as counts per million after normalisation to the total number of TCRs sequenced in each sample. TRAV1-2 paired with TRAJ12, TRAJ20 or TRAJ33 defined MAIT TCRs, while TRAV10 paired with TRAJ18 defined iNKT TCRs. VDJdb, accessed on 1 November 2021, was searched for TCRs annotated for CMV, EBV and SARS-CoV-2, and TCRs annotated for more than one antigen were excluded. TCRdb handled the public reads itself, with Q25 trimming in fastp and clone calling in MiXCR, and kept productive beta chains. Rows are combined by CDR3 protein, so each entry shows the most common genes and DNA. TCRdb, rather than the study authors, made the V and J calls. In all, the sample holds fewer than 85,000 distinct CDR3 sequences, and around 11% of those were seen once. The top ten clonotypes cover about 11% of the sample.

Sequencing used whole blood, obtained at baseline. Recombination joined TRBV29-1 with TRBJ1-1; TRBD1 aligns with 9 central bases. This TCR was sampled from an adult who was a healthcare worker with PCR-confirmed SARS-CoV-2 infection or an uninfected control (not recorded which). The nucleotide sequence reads TGCAGCGTTGCACAGGGGGCGAACACTGAAGCTTTCTTT. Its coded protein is CSVAQGANTEAFF.